Shown below are 25 T cell receptor beta chains from a single sample sequenced in a study of T cells in Graves' hyperthyroidism and ophthalmopathy. What was amplified from RNA transcripts were TCR beta CDR3 regions. The HTBI set primed first-round TCR CDR3 RT-PCR. MiXCR was run by TCRdb on the multiplex PCR reads, yielding one entry per CDR3 protein. The repertoire holds 600,000 or so distinct CDR3 sequences, with more than 13% as singletons. Sequenced sample: blood. The receptors were gathered from a woman between 18 and 29 years old with Graves' ophthalmopathy.

V gene TRBV7-9 combines with J gene TRBJ2-1; 8 bases map to TRBD2. The CDR3 runs 16 residues. The germline V gene has CDR1 SEHNR and CDR2 FQNEAQ (reference sequence). V shed 4 bases, J shed 7 bases, and the junction held 12 bases outside the gene matches. Written as DNA, the CDR3 is TGTGCCAGCAGCTCCCCCCGGGGGGGTCAACCGAATGAGCAGTTCTTC. This translates into CASSSPRGGQPNEQFF.

This clonotype appeared many times. The genes are TRBV7-9 and TRBJ2-7; no firm D call. Trimming took off 3 bases at V and 2 bases at J, with 8 bases between the two ends. Germline V gene sequence: CDR1 SEHNR, CDR2 FQNEAQ (reference sequence). The length of the CDR3 is 13 residues. The CDR3 DNA reads as TGTGCCAGCAGCTTTTACGGAACCTACGAGCAGTACTTC. This sequence encodes CASSFYGTYEQYF.

This clonotype has a count of ten or more. The rearrangement joins TRBV12-3 or TRBV12-4 to TRBJ2-7; 10 nucleotides align to TRBD1. The CDR3 is made up of 14 amino acids. Trimming cost V 3 bases and J 6 bases; bases outside gene matches: 5. The CDR3 loop reads CASSFWDRGPEQYF. The CDR3, as DNA: TGTGCCAGCAGTTTCTGGGACAGGGGCCCCGAGCAGTACTTC.

This clonotype has more than one count but fewer than ten. The J gene is TRBJ1-1, the V gene TRBV7-9, with no clear D. V was clipped by 6 bases and J by 1 base, with 21 bases between them. The CDR3 loop spans 17 amino acids. In germline, CDR1 is SEHNR, CDR2 FQNEAQ (reference sequence). CDR3 sequence (DNA): TGTGCCAGCAGACCTGAGGTCACGTTGCGTACGAACACTGAAGCTTTCTTT. Protein sequence: CASRPEVTLRTNTEAFF.

This clonotype was seen repeatedly, ten times or more. The chain employs TRBV7-8 and TRBJ2-3; the D gene is possibly TRBD1 (5 bases). This CDR3 has 15 amino acids. V lost 3 bases to trimming and J lost 2 bases, with 12 bases between them. The germline CDR1 and CDR2 sequences are SGHVS and FQNEAQ. CDR3: CASSFEQAFTDTQYF. The DNA of the CDR3 is TGTGCCAGCAGCTTCGAACAGGCGTTCACAGATACGCAGTATTTT.

This clonotype was found many times. The rearrangement uses TRBV9 and TRBJ2-7; TRBD1 matches 9 bases. The V gene's germline CDR1 is SGDLS and CDR2 YYNGEE. The CDR3 extends over 14 amino acids. Trimming took 4 bases from V and 7 from J; bases not matched to a gene: 9. As DNA, the CDR3 is TGTGCCAGCAGCCCAGGGACAGGGACGGGGGAGCAGTACTTC. This sequence encodes CASSPGTGTGEQYF. The variable domain in full, with the rest retrieved from reference TRBV9 and TRBJ2-7, is DSGVTQTPKHLITATGQRVTLRCSPRSGDLSVYWYQQSLDQGLQFLIQYYNGEERAKGNILERFSAQQFPDLHSELNLSSLELGDSALYFCASSPGTGTGEQYFGPGTRLTVT.

Only a few counts were recorded for this clonotype. The chain links TRBV30 to TRBJ2-1; D ambiguous. The CDR3 totals 14 residues. Germline CDR1 is GTSNPN and CDR2 is SVGIG (reference sequence). Between the trimmed V and J ends, which lost 3 bases and 2 bases, there was a span of 11 bases. The chain's CDR3 is CAWRGRLAYNEQFF. In DNA form, the CDR3 reads TGTGCCTGGAGGGGCCGGCTTGCCTACAATGAGCAGTTCTTC.

In regard to this clonotype: Possible read error: a much larger clone is one base away. V and J are TRBV30 and TRBJ2-6; D is unresolved. CDR1 GTSNPN and CDR2 SVGIG come from the germline V gene (reference sequence). Between the trimmed V and J ends, which lost 3 bases and 3 bases, there was a span of 12 bases. The CDR3 consists of 15 residues. The CDR3 region has the DNA TGTGCCTGGAGCCTCACTCCCCGTGGGGCCAACGTCCTGACTTTC. It yields the protein CAWSLTPRGANVLTF.

The sample holds many counts of this clonotype. V gene TRBV28 combines with J gene TRBJ2-4; tentative D call: TRBD1 (6 bases). The CDR3 is 16 amino acids. Germline loops: CDR1 MDHEN, CDR2 SYDVKM. V was trimmed by 2 bases and J by 0 bases, leaving 11 bases between them. DNA of the CDR3: TGTGCCAGCAGTTTAAGGGGGACGGGAGCCAAAAACATTCAGTACTTC. This sequence encodes CASSLRGTGAKNIQYF.

This clonotype was seen many times. The chain employs TRBV20-1 and TRBJ1-5; no clear D gene. V dropped 1 base and J dropped 6 bases, with 7 bases sitting between them. The CDR3 runs to 12 residues. Germline V gene lookup returns CDR1 DFQATT and CDR2 SNEGSKA (reference sequence). CDR3 sequence: CSARGAGQPQHF. In DNA, the CDR3 is TGCAGTGCTAGAGGTGCGGGTCAGCCCCAGCATTTT.

This clonotype has more than one count but fewer than ten. This chain links TRBV28 with TRBJ2-2; TRBD1 aligns across 11 bases. The CDR3 spans 15 residues. CDR1 MDHEN and CDR2 SYDVKM come from the germline V gene. The trim removed 3 bases at V and 8 bases at J, leaving 5 bases unmatched. This CDR3 is CASSFLDRGQGELFF. DNA for the CDR3: TGTGCCAGCAGTTTCCTGGACAGGGGGCAGGGGGAGCTGTTTTTT.

Ten or more counts support this clonotype. V and J are TRBV3-1 and TRBJ2-1, with D possibly TRBD2 on 6 matching bases. The CDR3 has 12 amino acids. Germline V lookup: CDR1 LGHDT, CDR2 YNNKEL (reference sequence). Trimming shortened V by 0 bases and J by 12 bases, and 9 bases separated the two germline ends. This chain's CDR3 is CASSQDYGGQFF. The CDR3 DNA sequence: TGTGCCAGCAGCCAAGATTACGGGGGGCAGTTCTTC.

This clonotype was counted many times. The chain recombines TRBV2 with TRBJ1-5, with a weak D call TRBD1 (5 bases). The germline V gene has CDR1 SNHLY and CDR2 FYNNEI. CDR3 length: 15 residues. Trimming stripped 4 bases from V and 4 bases from J, with 14 bases between. The DNA of the CDR3 is TGTGCCAGCAGTGTTGATCCGGGGGTTAATCAGCCCCAGCATTTT. It translates to CASSVDPGVNQPQHF.

This clonotype occurred many times. The chain has TRBV12-3 or TRBV12-4 and TRBJ1-5; D possibly corresponds to TRBD1 (6 bases). The length of the CDR3 is 15 residues. With 6 bases removed from V and 3 bases from J, the gap between germline ends came to 15 bases. CDR3 sequence reads: CASSHAMGANQPQHF. The CDR3 nucleotides are TGTGCCAGCAGCCACGCGATGGGGGCCAATCAGCCCCAGCATTTT.

This chain uses TRBV28 with TRBJ2-3, with a possible D match to TRBD2 (6 bases). The CDR3 has 15 amino acids. Trimming removed 7 bases at V and 2 bases at J, with 16 bases between. CDR1 is MDHEN, CDR2 SYDVKM, per germline. CDR3: CASTPPGRPTDTQYF. The CDR3 DNA follows: TGTGCCAGCACCCCCCCGGGGAGGCCCACAGATACGCAGTATTTT.

A few counts support this clonotype. The CDR3 nucleotides read TGCAGTGCATCCAGCGGGAGGGCGGGGGAGACCCAGTACTTC. Translation: CSASSGRAGETQYF. The chain employs TRBV20-1 and TRBJ2-5; TRBD2 agrees at 10 bases. Germline assignment: CDR1 DFQATT and CDR2 SNEGSKA (reference sequence). The CDR3 is 14 amino acids. V lost 6 bases to trimming and J lost 5 bases; unmatched junction nucleotides: 9.

This clonotype was recorded at least ten times. The junction and the germline gene differ at one end; a read error may be behind it. The chain carries TRBV3-1 and TRBJ1-1; D uncertain. Germline CDR1 is LGHDT and CDR2 is YNNKEL (reference sequence). The CDR3 sequence is 12 residues long. DNA for the CDR3: TGTGCCAGCACCCAAAGGGAGGGAGAAGCTTTCTTT. Its protein product is CASTQREGEAFF.

This clonotype has at least ten counts. This chain joins TRBV20-1 and TRBJ2-7; possible D gene TRBD2, 7 bases. CDR1 DFQATT and CDR2 SNEGSKA come from the germline V gene (reference sequence). The V and J ends lost 0 bases and 3 bases respectively, with 15 bases between them. The CDR3 extends over 15 amino acids. CDR3 sequence: CSARDLSGGHYEQYF. The CDR3 DNA is TGCAGTGCTAGAGATCTTTCCGGGGGGCACTACGAGCAGTACTTC.

This clonotype was seen a handful of times. The chain uses TRBV9 and TRBJ2-7; the match to TRBD2 covers 10 bases. Per germline, CDR1 SGDLS and CDR2 YYNGEE. Trimming removed 1 base from V and 6 bases from J; junction bases left unmatched: 10. The CDR3 extends over 16 amino acids. The chain's CDR3 is CASSVSTSGVLSEQYF. The CDR3 DNA reads TGTGCCAGCAGCGTATCCACTAGCGGGGTATTGAGCGAGCAGTACTTC.

This clonotype was observed many times. The chain combines TRBV29-1 with TRBJ2-7, with 7 nucleotides matching TRBD1. This CDR3 spans 16 amino acids. The V segment lost 0 bases and the J segment 2 bases; nucleotides outside the gene matches: 10. Germline loops: CDR1 SQVTM, CDR2 ANQGSEA. The CDR3 DNA reads TGCAGCGTTGAAGATCAAACCGGGACAGCGGCCTACGAGCAGTACTTC. Residues: CSVEDQTGTAAYEQYF.

This clonotype was counted many times. The CDR3 loop reads CASSFQAGNNSPLHF. CDR3 sequence (DNA): TGTGCCAGCAGTTTTCAAGCAGGAAATAATTCACCCCTCCACTTT. The J gene is TRBJ1-6, the V gene TRBV12-3 or TRBV12-4; D is undetermined. V shed 3 bases and J shed 5 bases, with 11 bases lying between them. This CDR3 contains 15 residues.

The V gene is TRBV18, the J gene TRBJ2-7, with a possible D match to TRBD1 (5 bases). Per the germline V gene, CDR1 is KGHSH and CDR2 is LQKENI. The V end was cut by 3 bases, the J end by 4 bases, with 22 bases between. The CDR3 has 17 amino acids. The CDR3 protein is CASSPQGSGSFSYEQYF. CDR3 bases: TGTGCCAGCTCACCCCAGGGATCCGGATCTTTTTCATACGAGCAGTACTTC.

This chain links TRBV27 with TRBJ2-2, with 12 bases fitting TRBD2. Germline trimming cut 11 bases from V and 5 bases from J; bases unmatched to any gene: 6. The CDR3 is 14 amino acids. CDR1 and CDR2 from the germline V gene are MNHEY and SMNVEV (reference sequence). CDR3 in DNA: TGTGCCGGCCTGGGGACTAGCGGGACCGGGGAGCTGTTTTTT. It yields the protein CAGLGTSGTGELFF.

This clonotype was seen at least ten times. The gene calls are TRBV3-1 and TRBJ1-2; D remains unclear. Trimming shortened V by 0 bases and J by 4 bases, and 12 bases separated the two germline ends. Germline V lookup: CDR1 LGHDT, CDR2 YNNKEL (reference sequence). CDR3 length equals 15 residues. The chain's CDR3 is CASSQDFYTFYGYTF. The CDR3, as DNA: TGTGCCAGCAGCCAAGATTTTTACACCTTCTATGGCTACACCTTC.

This clonotype came up a few times. The V gene is TRBV5-4, the J gene TRBJ2-3; a possible D gene is TRBD1 (8 bases). This CDR3 is built from 16 residues. Trimming took 3 bases from V and 0 from J, leaving 14 bases between them. Germline loops: CDR1 SGHNT, CDR2 YYREEE (reference sequence). The DNA for the CDR3 is TGTGCCAGCAGCTCGGGGAGGGACAGGAGCACAGATACGCAGTATTTT. Protein sequence: CASSSGRDRSTDTQYF.